The text below deals with one T cell receptor (beta chain). These data belong to a study of T cell responses to AZD1222 COVID-19 vaccine. Study-level information: Second-dose intervals near 4 or 12 weeks were combined.

Profiling relied on immunoSEQ multiplex PCR, and the TCRdb table lists in-frame clones only, not all of them. The profile shows about 140,000 clones, 90% to 95% of them singletons. J was trimmed by 3 bases and V by 0 bases; bases with no gene match: 11. CDR3 length: 17 residues. Germline V lookup: CDR1 SGHNT, CDR2 YYREEE (reference sequence). The sequence derives from an adult in good health. Sequenced here: peripheral blood, sampled on day 0 of AZD1222 vaccination. The chain links TRBV5-4 to TRBJ2-7; 8 bases fit TRBD2. Here the CDR3 reads CASSLGGLAGGLYEQYF. Here the CDR3 DNA reads TGTGCCAGCAGCTTGGGCGGCCTTGCGGGAGGCCTCTACGAGCAGTACTTC.